The 23 T cell receptor beta chains reported below all come from one sample, sequenced in a study of blood T cell dynamics during melanoma immunotherapy. TCRdb keeps only in-frame clones here, not all; method: immunoSEQ multiplex PCR. The sample has around 20,000 clones; 89% are singletons. The time point is: pre-treatment baseline. Source: blood, taken from a patient treated with checkpoint blockade. Receptors originate from a human donor with melanoma.

This clone appeared once. The chain carries TRBV9 and TRBJ1-4, with D unresolved. This CDR3 region has 15 residues. Germline CDR1 SGDLS, CDR2 YYNGEE. The ends were cut back, 3 bases at V and 5 bases at J, with 14 bases in the middle. The CDR3 DNA is TGTGCCAGCAGCGCCCGGGATACTAGGAATGAAAAACTGTTTTTT. It specifies CASSARDTRNEKLFF.

This chain connects TRBV6-5 to TRBJ1-6; 7 bases align to TRBD1. Germline V gene data show CDR1 as MNHEY and CDR2 as SVGAGI. This CDR3 contains 16 residues. The junction had 10 bases not matched to a gene; V was cut back by 2 bases and J by 9 bases. The CDR3 sequence is CASSYSPTGVGSPLHF. In nucleotides, the CDR3 is TGTGCCAGCAGTTACAGTCCTACAGGGGTTGGTTCACCCCTCCACTTT.

The chain is built from TRBV5-4 and TRBJ2-1; possibly TRBD1 for D (6 bases). The V end lost 4 bases, the J end lost 5 bases, and 16 bases lay between the germline ends. CDR1 and CDR2 from the germline V gene are SGHNT and YYREEE (reference sequence). This CDR3 has 15 amino acids. The CDR3 bases are TGTGCCAGCAGCGCAGGGGTTTTAAAGGACAATGAGCAGTTCTTC. It specifies CASSAGVLKDNEQFF.

The CDR3 is CASSTLTGHNEQYF. In DNA, the CDR3 is TGTGCCAGCAGCACCCTGACAGGGCACAACGAGCAGTACTTC. The chain links TRBV7-8 to TRBJ2-7, with 7 bases lining up with TRBD1. The CDR3 contains 14 residues. CDR1 is SGHVS, CDR2 FQNEAQ, per germline. V lost 5 bases to trimming and J lost 5 bases; unmatched junction nucleotides: 9.

The chain is built from TRBV14 and TRBJ2-7; D not certain. V was cut by 4 bases and J by 0 bases, with 4 bases left in between. Germline V CDR1 and CDR2: SGHDN, FVKESK. The CDR3 contains 12 residues. The CDR3: CASSRDSYEQYF. CDR3 coding DNA: TGTGCCAGCAGCCGGGACTCCTACGAGCAGTACTTC.

The rearrangement uses TRBV19 and TRBJ2-5; TRBD1 is a possible D gene (6 bases). The CDR3 spans 13 residues. CDR1 and CDR2 from the germline V gene are LNHDA and SQIVND (reference sequence). V lost 5 bases and J 1 base, leaving 8 bases between the germline ends. CDR3 nucleotide sequence: TGTGCCAGTAGTTTACAGGGCCAAGAGACCCAGTACTTC. Encoded protein: CASSLQGQETQYF.

The CDR3, as DNA: TGTGCCAGCAGCTTAGGGGGGGCTGGTAACTATGGCTACACCTTC. It encodes CASSLGGAGNYGYTF. The gene calls are TRBV7-3 and TRBJ1-2; D perhaps matches TRBD1 (6 bases). Germline V gene data show CDR1 as SGHTA and CDR2 as FQGTGA. V was trimmed by 2 bases and J by 1 base, leaving 11 bases between them. The CDR3 loop spans 15 amino acids.

This clone was recorded once. The V and J genes are TRBV28 and TRBJ1-1, with D unclear. V was cut by 7 bases and J by 0 bases, with 9 bases left in between. CDR1 is MDHEN and CDR2 is SYDVKM in the germline V gene. CDR3 length: 13 amino acids. For the CDR3, the DNA is TGTGCCAGCATAAACGAGATGAACACTGAAGCTTTCTTT. Its translation is CASINEMNTEAFF.

This chain uses TRBV9 with TRBJ1-4; maybe TRBD1 (5 bases). The CDR3 spans 12 residues. Germline loops: CDR1 SGDLS, CDR2 YYNGEE. Trimming removed 0 bases from V and 13 bases from J, with 10 bases in between. The CDR3 bases are TGTGCCAGCAGCGTAGGCCAGGGAAGACTGTTTTTT. Residues: CASSVGQGRLFF.

The chain recombines TRBV2 with TRBJ2-7; TRBD2 is a possible D gene (5 bases). This CDR3 has 14 residues. CDR1 is SNHLY and CDR2 is FYNNEI in the germline V gene. Deletions cut 4 bases from V and 2 bases from J, with 12 bases between. CDR3 loop: CASSATSITYEQYF. The DNA of the CDR3 is TGTGCCAGCAGTGCCACTAGTATTACCTACGAGCAGTACTTC.

The chain employs TRBV6-4 and TRBJ1-4, with 10 bases fitting TRBD1. Germline CDR1 MRHNA, CDR2 SNTAGT. This CDR3 region has 16 residues. After removal of 2 bases from V and 8 bases from J, the junction contained 8 bases not matched to a gene. CDR3 sequence (DNA): TGTGCCAGCAGTGACCGAGGGGGGACAGGGGTCGAAAAACTGTTTTTT. Translation gives CASSDRGGTGVEKLFF.

The V and J genes are TRBV11-3 and TRBJ2-1; 8 nucleotides line up with TRBD1. This CDR3 comprises 16 residues. Germline-derived CDR1 and CDR2 are SGHNT and YENEEA. The V segment lost 3 bases and the J segment 8 bases; nucleotides outside the gene matches: 12. The CDR3 loop reads CASSFSTGGSMYEQFF. The CDR3 region has the DNA TGTGCCAGCAGCTTCTCCACAGGGGGATCTATGTATGAGCAGTTCTTC.

This sequence joins TRBV18 and TRBJ2-2; D gene unclear. Trimming took off 8 bases at V and 6 bases at J, with 7 bases between the two ends. Germline V gene lookup returns CDR1 KGHSH and CDR2 LQKENI. CDR3 length: 11 amino acids. Here the CDR3 DNA reads TGTGCCAGCCAGCTTTCCGGGGAGCTGTTTTTT. Its protein is CASQLSGELFF.

The chain has TRBV28 and TRBJ1-5; TRBD1 matches 7 bases. V shed 1 base and J 9 bases; nucleotides not matched to a gene: 6. Germline V gene lookup returns CDR1 MDHEN and CDR2 SYDVKM. This CDR3 spans 14 amino acids. The CDR3 bases are TGTGCCAGCAGTTTATTAGGGGGCGGAAGGCCCCAGCATTTT. Amino acids: CASSLLGGGRPQHF.

The chain recombines TRBV28 with TRBJ2-6; D may correspond to TRBD1 or TRBD2 (5 bases each). This CDR3 comprises 15 residues. Trimming removed 3 bases at V and 5 bases at J, with 11 bases between. The germline V gene has CDR1 MDHEN and CDR2 SYDVKM. The CDR3 DNA follows: TGTGCCAGCAGTTTCCTGGGGACCTGGGCCAACGTCCTGACTTTC. Residues: CASSFLGTWANVLTF.

The chain employs TRBV7-3 and TRBJ2-3; tentatively, D is TRBD2 (6 bases). The CDR3 runs 14 residues. In germline, CDR1 is SGHTA, CDR2 FQGTGA. The V end was cut by 5 bases, the J end by 7 bases, with 16 bases between. The CDR3: CASSPRDSPNTQYF. The CDR3 coding sequence is TGTGCCAGCAGCCCCCGGGACTCCCCCAATACGCAGTATTTT.

This CDR3 is CASSLGFSRGPGSGNTIYF. The DNA for the CDR3 is TGTGCCAGCAGCTTGGGGTTCAGTCGGGGCCCCGGCTCTGGAAACACCATATATTTT. The V and J genes are TRBV5-4 and TRBJ1-3; weak D call: TRBD1 (5 bases). Trimming left V 0 bases short and J 0 bases short, with 19 bases between. CDR1 and CDR2 from the germline V gene are SGHNT and YYREEE (reference sequence). The CDR3 consists of 19 residues.

On this clone: The junction departs from the called germline gene at one end, perhaps through a read error. CDR3 sequence (DNA): TGCGCCAGCAGCTTGGGGGGCTCCCACAATGAGCAGTTCTTC. This gives the protein CASSLGGSHNEQFF. The V gene is TRBV5-1, the J gene TRBJ2-1; D is possibly TRBD1 (5 bases). Per germline, CDR1 SGHRS and CDR2 YFSETQ. This CDR3 contains 14 residues.

This sequence joins TRBV10-1 and TRBJ2-1, with D maybe TRBD2 (5 bases). V lost 0 bases and J lost 0, with 6 bases in between. CDR3 size: 15 residues. CDR1 and CDR2 from the germline V gene are WNHNN and SYGVQD (reference sequence). Here the CDR3 reads CASSESRGSYNEQFF. The DNA of the CDR3 is TGCGCCAGCAGTGAGTCCCGGGGCTCCTACAATGAGCAGTTCTTC.

This chain links TRBV25-1 with TRBJ2-5; TRBD2 agrees at 7 bases. This CDR3 has 14 amino acids. Unmatched junction bases numbered 4, after V lost 1 base and J lost 5 bases. Germline values: CDR1 MGHDK, CDR2 SYGVNS. The CDR3: CASSELLGGETQYF. CDR3 sequence (DNA): TGTGCCAGCAGTGAATTACTGGGGGGGGAGACCCAGTACTTC.

V gene TRBV10-2 combines with J gene TRBJ1-1; D may be TRBD1 (5 bases). The CDR3 spans 12 residues. The germline gives CDR1 WSHSY, CDR2 SAAADI. Trimming removed 1 base at V and 8 bases at J, with 8 bases between. The CDR3 spells CASSEWGGEAFF. The CDR3 DNA sequence: TGCGCCAGCAGTGAGTGGGGGGGAGAAGCTTTCTTT.

This CDR3 reads CASSYSRAASTDTQYF. The CDR3 DNA follows: TGTGCCAGCAGCTACAGTCGGGCGGCAAGCACAGATACGCAGTATTTT. V and J are TRBV7-8 and TRBJ2-3; no definite D call. This CDR3 comprises 16 residues. Looked up from germline, CDR1 is SGHVS and CDR2 is FQNEAQ. Trimming shortened V by 4 bases and J by 0 bases, and 14 bases separated the two germline ends.

This rearrangement joins TRBV27 to TRBJ2-7; the D gene is possibly TRBD1 (6 bases). Between the trimmed V and J ends, which lost 5 bases and 4 bases, there was a span of 15 bases. CDR3 length: 14 amino acids. Germline loops: CDR1 MNHEY, CDR2 SMNVEV (reference sequence). In DNA form, the CDR3 reads TGTGCCAGCAGTGGTGACAGGTCCGTATACGAGCAGTACTTC. It yields the protein CASSGDRSVYEQYF.